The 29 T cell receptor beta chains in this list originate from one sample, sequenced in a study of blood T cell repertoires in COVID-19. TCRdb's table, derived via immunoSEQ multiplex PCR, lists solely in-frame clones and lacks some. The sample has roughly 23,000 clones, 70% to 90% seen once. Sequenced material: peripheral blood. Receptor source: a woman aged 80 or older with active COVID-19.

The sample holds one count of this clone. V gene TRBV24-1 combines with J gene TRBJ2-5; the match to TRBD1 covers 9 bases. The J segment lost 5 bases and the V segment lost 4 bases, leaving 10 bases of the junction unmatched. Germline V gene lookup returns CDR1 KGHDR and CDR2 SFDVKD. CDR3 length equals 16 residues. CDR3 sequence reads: CATSEIGGTGRETQYF. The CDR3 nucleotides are TGTGCCACCAGTGAGATTGGGGGGACAGGGCGGGAGACCCAGTACTTC.

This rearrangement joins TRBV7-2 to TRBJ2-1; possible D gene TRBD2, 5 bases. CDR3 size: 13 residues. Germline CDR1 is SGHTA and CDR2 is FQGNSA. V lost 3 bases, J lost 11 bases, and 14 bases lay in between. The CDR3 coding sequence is TGTGCCAGCAGCTTGGTTTTCGGGGAAAAGCAGTTCTTC. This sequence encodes CASSLVFGEKQFF.

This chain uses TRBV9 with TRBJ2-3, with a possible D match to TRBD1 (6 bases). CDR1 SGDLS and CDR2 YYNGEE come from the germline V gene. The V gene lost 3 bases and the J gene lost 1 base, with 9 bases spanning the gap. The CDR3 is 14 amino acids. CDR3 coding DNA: TGTGCCAGCAGCGCCCCAGGGGGCACAGATACGCAGTATTTT. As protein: CASSAPGGTDTQYF. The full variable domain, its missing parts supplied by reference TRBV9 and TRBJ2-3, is DSGVTQTPKHLITATGQRVTLRCSPRSGDLSVYWYQQSLDQGLQFLIQYYNGEERAKGNILERFSAQQFPDLHSELNLSSLELGDSALYFCASSAPGGTDTQYFGPGTRLTVL.

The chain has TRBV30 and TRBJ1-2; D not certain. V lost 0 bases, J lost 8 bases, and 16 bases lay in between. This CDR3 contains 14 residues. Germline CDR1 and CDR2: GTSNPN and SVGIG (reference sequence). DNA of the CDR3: TGTGCCTGGAGTGTAGGGCACCCGGCGGGGGGCTACACCTTC. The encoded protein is CAWSVGHPAGGYTF.

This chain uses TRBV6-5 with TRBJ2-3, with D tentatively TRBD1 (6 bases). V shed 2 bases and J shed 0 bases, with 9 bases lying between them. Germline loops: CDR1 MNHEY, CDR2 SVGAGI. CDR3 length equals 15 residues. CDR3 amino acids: CASSYGGFSTDTQYF. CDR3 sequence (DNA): TGTGCCAGCAGTTACGGGGGCTTTAGCACAGATACGCAGTATTTT.

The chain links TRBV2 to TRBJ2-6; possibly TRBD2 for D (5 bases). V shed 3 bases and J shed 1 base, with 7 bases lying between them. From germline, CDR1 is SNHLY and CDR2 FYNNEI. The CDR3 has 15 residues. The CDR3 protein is CASSDGLSGANVLTF. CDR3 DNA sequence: TGTGCCAGCAGTGATGGACTTTCTGGGGCCAACGTCCTGACTTTC.

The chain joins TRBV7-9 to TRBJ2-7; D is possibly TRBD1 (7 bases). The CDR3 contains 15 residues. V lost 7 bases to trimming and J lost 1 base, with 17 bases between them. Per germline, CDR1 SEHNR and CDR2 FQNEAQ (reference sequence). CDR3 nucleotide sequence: TGTGCCAGCACCCCAGGGGGGCTCTCGTCCTACGAGCAGTACTTC. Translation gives CASTPGGLSSYEQYF.

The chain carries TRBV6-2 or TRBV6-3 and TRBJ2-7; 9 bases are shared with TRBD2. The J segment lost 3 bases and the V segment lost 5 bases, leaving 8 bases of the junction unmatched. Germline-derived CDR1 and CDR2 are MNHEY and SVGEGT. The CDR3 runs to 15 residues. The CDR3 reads CASSNSGGISYEQYF. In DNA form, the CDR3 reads TGTGCCAGCAGTAACAGCGGGGGGATCAGCTACGAGCAGTACTTC.

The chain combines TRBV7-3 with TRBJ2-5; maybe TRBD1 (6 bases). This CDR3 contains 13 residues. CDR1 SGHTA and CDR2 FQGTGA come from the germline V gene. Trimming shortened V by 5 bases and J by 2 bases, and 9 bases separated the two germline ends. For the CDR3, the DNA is TGTGCCAGCAGCGGGGGCCAACAAGAGACCCAGTACTTC. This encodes CASSGGQQETQYF.

Here the CDR3 reads CASSTRTGRRQPQHF. Here the CDR3 DNA reads TGTGCCAGCAGTACCCGGACAGGGAGGCGGCAGCCCCAGCATTTT. V gene TRBV6-2 or TRBV6-3 combines with J gene TRBJ1-5; 8 bases are a match to TRBD1. The V segment lost 5 bases and the J segment 7 bases; nucleotides outside the gene matches: 10. Germline assignment: CDR1 MNHEY and CDR2 SVGEGT. The CDR3 is 15 amino acids.

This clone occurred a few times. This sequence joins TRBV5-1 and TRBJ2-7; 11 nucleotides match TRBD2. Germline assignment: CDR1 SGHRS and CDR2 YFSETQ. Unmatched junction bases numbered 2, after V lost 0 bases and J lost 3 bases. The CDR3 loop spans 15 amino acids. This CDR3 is CASSLAGTSGYEQYF. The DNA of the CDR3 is TGCGCCAGCAGCTTGGCCGGGACTAGCGGCTACGAGCAGTACTTC.

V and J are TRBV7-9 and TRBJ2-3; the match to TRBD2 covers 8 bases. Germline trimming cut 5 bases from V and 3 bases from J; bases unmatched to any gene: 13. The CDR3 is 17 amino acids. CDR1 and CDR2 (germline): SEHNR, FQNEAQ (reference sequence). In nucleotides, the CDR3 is TGTGCCAGCAGCCCTAGACCGGGGGGGCTAGAAACAGATACGCAGTATTTT. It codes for CASSPRPGGLETDTQYF. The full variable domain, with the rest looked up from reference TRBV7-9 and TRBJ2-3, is DTGVSQNPRHKITKRGQNVTFRCDPISEHNRLYWYRQTLGQGPEFLTYFQNEAQLEKSRLLSDRFSAERPKGSFSTLEIQRTEQGDSAMYLCASSPRPGGLETDTQYFGPGTRLTVL.

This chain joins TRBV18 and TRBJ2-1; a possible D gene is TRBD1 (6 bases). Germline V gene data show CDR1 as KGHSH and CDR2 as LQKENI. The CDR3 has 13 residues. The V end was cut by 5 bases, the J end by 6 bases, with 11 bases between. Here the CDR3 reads CASSERTANEQFF. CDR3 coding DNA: TGTGCCAGCTCAGAGCGGACAGCCAATGAGCAGTTCTTC. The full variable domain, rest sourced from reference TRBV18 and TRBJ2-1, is NAGVMQNPRHLVRRRGQEARLRCSPMKGHSHVYWYRQLPEEGLKFMVYLQKENIIDESGMPKERFSAEFPKEGPSILRIQQVVRGDSAAYFCASSERTANEQFFGPGTRLTVL.

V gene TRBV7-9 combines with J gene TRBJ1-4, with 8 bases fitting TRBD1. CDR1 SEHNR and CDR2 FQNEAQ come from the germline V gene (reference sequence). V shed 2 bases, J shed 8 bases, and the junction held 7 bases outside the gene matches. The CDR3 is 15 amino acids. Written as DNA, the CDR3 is TGTGCCAGCAGCTTAACCTCGGGACAGGTAGAAAAACTGTTTTTT. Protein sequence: CASSLTSGQVEKLFF.

CDR3 DNA sequence: TGTGCCAGCAGCCAAGCTGGGCGCACCCAGTACTTC. It is translated as CASSQAGRTQYF. The rearrangement uses TRBV3-1 (or the pseudogene TRBV3-2) and TRBJ2-5; D gene unclear. Trimming shortened V by 1 base and J by 8 bases, and 8 bases separated the two germline ends. This CDR3 region has 12 residues. Germline V gene data show CDR1 as LGHDT and CDR2 as YNNKEL (reference sequence).

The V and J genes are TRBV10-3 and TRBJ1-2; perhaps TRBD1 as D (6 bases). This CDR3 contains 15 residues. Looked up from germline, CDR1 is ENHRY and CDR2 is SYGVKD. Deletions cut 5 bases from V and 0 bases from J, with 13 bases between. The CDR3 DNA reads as TGTGCCATCAGTTCCCCAGGGGTAGCTAACTATGGCTACACCTTC. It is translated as CAISSPGVANYGYTF.

The CDR3 coding sequence is TGTGCCAGCAGCCAAGACAGGGCGTCAATTAATGAAAAACTGTTTTTT. Its translation: CASSQDRASINEKLFF. The chain combines TRBV4-2 with TRBJ1-4, with D possibly TRBD1 on 5 matching bases. The V and J ends lost 0 bases and 4 bases respectively, with 12 bases between them. Germline V gives CDR1 LGHNA, CDR2 YNFKEQ. This CDR3 region has 16 residues.

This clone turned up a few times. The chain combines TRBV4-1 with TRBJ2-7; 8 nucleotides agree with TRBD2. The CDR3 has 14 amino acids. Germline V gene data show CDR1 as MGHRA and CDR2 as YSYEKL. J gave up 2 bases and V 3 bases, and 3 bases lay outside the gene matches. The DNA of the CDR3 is TGCGCCAGCAGCCAGGGGGGACTAGCCTACGAGCAGTACTTC. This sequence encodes CASSQGGLAYEQYF.

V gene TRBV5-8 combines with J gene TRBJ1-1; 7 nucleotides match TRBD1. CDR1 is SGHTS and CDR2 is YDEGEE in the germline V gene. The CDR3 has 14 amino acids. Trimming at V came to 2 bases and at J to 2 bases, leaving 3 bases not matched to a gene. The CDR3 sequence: CASSFGQANTEAFF. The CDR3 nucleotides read TGTGCCAGCAGCTTTGGACAGGCTAACACTGAAGCTTTCTTT. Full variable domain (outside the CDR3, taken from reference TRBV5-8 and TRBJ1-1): EAGVTQSPTHLIKTRGQQATLRCSPISGHTSVYWYQQALGLGLQFLLWYDEGEERNRGNFPPRFSGRQFPNYSSELNVNALELEDSALYLCASSFGQANTEAFFGQGTRLTVV.

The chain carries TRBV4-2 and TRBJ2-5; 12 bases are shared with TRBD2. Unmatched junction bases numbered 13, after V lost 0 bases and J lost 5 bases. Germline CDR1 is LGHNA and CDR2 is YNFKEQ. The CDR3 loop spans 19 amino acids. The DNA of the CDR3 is TGTGCCAGCAGCCAAGAGAGAGGCCTAGCGGGGGGGCCGTGGGAGACCCAGTACTTC. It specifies CASSQERGLAGGPWETQYF.

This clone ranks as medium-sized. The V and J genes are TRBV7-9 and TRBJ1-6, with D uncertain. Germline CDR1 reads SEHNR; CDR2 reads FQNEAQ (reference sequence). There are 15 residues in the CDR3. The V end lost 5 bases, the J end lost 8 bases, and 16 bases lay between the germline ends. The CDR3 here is CASSPTVTGDSPLHF. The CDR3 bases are TGTGCCAGCAGCCCTACAGTCACCGGGGATTCACCCCTCCACTTT.

CDR3 DNA sequence: TGTGCCAGCAGGAAACCCGGGACCGGGGAGCTGTTTTTT. Its translation is CASRKPGTGELFF. The chain is built from TRBV6-5 and TRBJ2-2; D gene unclear. The CDR3 runs 13 residues. Trimming shortened V by 6 bases and J by 5 bases, and 10 bases separated the two germline ends. From germline, CDR1 is MNHEY and CDR2 SVGAGI.

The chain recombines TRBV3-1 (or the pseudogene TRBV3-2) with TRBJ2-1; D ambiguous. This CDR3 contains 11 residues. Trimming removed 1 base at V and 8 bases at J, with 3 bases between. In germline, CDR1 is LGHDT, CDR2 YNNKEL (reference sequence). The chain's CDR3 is CASSQAYEQFF. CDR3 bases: TGTGCCAGCAGCCAAGCTTATGAGCAGTTCTTC.

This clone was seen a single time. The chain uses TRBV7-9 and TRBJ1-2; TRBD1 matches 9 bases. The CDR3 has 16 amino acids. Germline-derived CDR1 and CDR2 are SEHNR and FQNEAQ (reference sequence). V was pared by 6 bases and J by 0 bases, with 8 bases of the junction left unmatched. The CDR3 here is CASSRTGQGTNYGYTF. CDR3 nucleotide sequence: TGTGCCAGCAGTCGCACTGGACAGGGGACTAACTATGGCTACACCTTC.

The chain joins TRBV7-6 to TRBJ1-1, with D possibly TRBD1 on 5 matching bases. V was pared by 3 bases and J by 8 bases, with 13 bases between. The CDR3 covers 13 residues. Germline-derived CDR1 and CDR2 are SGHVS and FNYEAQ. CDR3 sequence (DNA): TGTGCCAGCAGCTTCGGGGGTCTGCGAGAAGCTTTCTTT. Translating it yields CASSFGGLREAFF. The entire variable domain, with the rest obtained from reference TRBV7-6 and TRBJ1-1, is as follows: GAGVSQSPRYKVTKRGQDVALRCDPISGHVSLYWYRQALGQGPEFLTYFNYEAQQDKSGLPNDRFSAERPEGSISTLTIQRTEQRDSAMYRCASSFGGLREAFFGQGTRLTVV.

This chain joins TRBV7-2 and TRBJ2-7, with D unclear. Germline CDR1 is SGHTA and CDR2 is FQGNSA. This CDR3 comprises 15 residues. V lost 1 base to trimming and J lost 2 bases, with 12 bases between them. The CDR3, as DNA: TGTGCCAGCAGCTTAGGTGGCACCCCAACCTACGAGCAGTACTTC. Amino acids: CASSLGGTPTYEQYF. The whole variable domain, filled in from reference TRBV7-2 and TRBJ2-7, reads GAGVSQSPSNKVTEKGKDVELRCDPISGHTALYWYRQSLGQGLEFLIYFQGNSAPDKSGLPSDRFSAERTGGSVSTLTIQRTQQEDSAVYLCASSLGGTPTYEQYFGPGTRLTVT.

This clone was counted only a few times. The CDR3 coding sequence is TGTGCCAGCAGCCAAGACAGGGCTCAGCCCCAGCATTTT. Translation gives CASSQDRAQPQHF. The rearrangement links TRBV3-1 (or the pseudogene TRBV3-2) to TRBJ1-5; tentatively, D is TRBD1 (5 bases). The CDR3 is made up of 13 amino acids. Germline V CDR1 and CDR2: LGHDT, YNNKEL (reference sequence). V lost 0 bases and J lost 6, with 6 bases in between.

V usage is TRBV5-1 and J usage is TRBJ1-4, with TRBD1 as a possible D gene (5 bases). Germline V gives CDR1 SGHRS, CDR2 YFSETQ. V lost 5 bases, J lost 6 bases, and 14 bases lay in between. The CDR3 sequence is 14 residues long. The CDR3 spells CASSRGHEDEKLFF. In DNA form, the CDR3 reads TGCGCCAGCAGTCGAGGACATGAGGATGAAAAACTGTTTTTT. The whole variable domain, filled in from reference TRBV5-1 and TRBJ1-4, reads KAGVTQTPRYLIKTRGQQVTLSCSPISGHRSVSWYQQTPGQGLQFLFEYFSETQRNKGNFPGRFSGRQFSNSRSEMNVSTLELGDSALYLCASSRGHEDEKLFFGSGTQLSVL.

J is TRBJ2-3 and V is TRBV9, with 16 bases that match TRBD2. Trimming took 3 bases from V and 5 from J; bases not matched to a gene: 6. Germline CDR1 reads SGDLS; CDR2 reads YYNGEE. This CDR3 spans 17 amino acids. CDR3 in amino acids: CASSASGTSGGGDTQYF. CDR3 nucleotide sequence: TGTGCCAGCAGCGCATCCGGGACTAGCGGGGGGGGAGATACGCAGTATTTT.